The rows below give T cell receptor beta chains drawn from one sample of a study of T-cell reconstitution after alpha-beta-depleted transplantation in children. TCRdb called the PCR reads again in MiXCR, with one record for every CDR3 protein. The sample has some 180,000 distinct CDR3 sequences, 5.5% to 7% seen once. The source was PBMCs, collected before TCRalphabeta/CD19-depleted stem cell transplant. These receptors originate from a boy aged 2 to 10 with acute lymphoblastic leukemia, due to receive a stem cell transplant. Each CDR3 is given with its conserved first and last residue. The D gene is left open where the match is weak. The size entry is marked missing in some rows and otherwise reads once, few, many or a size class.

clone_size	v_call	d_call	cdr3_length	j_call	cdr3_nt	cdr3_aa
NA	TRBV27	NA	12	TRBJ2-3	TGTGACAGCAGTTTCAGGGGGGCTAGCGAGTATTTT	CDSSFRGASEYF
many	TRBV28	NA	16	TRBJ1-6	TGTGCCAGCAGCTTTACCCTTGGGGGTGGCAATTCACCCCTCCACTTT	CASSFTLGGGNSPLHF
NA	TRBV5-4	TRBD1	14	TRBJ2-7	TGTGCCAGCGGATTCCGGGACAGGGGAAACGAGCAGTACTTC	CASGFRDRGNEQYF
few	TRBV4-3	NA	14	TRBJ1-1	TGCGCCAGCAGCCAAGTTGGCGGGGGCGGTGAAGCTTTCTTT	CASSQVGGGGEAFF
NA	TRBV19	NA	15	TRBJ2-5	TGTGCCAGTAGTCCCGACCCAGGCCTTCAAGAGACCCAGTACTTC	CASSPDPGLQETQYF
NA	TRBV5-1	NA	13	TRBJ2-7	TGCGCCAGCAGCTTCACTGGGGTCTACGAGCAGTACTTC	CASSFTGVYEQYF
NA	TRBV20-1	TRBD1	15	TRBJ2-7	TGCAGTGCTAGAGATACCAGGGGGCCCTCCTACGAGCAGTACTTC	CSARDTRGPSYEQYF
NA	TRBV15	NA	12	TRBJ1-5	TGTGCCACCGTGGGGGAAAATCAGCCCCAGCATTTT	CATVGENQPQHF
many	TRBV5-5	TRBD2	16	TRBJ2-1	TGTGCCAGCAGCTTGGTAGGGACTAGCTCCTACAATGAGCAGTTCTTC	CASSLVGTSSYNEQFF
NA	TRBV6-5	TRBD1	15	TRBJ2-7	TGTGCCAGCAGTTACTCGGTACAGGGGGGCGACGAGCAGTACTTC	CASSYSVQGGDEQYF
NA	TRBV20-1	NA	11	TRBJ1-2	TGCAGTGCTCACAGAAGAGGGGGCTACACCTTC	CSAHRRGGYTF
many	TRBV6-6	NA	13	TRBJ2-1	TGTGCCAGCAAAGGGTTCGAATACAATGAGCAGTTCTTC	CASKGFEYNEQFF
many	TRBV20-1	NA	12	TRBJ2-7	TGCAGTGCTAGGGACATCGCCTACGAGCAGTACTTC	CSARDIAYEQYF
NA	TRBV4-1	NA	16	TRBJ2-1	TGCGCCAGCAGCCAGCTTGGGAGAGGGGGTTTCTATGAGCAGTTCTTC	CASSQLGRGGFYEQFF
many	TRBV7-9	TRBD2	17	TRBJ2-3	TGTGCCAGCAGCTTATTGGGGACTAGCGGGAGTTCGGATACGCAGTATTTT	CASSLLGTSGSSDTQYF
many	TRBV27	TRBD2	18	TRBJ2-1	TGTGCCAGCAGTTTTGGTAGCGGGGGGACCAGCTCCTACAATGAGCAGTTCTTC	CASSFGSGGTSSYNEQFF
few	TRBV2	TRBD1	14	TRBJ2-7	TGTGCCAGCAGTACCACAGGGGGGAAAGGCGAGCAGTACTTC	CASSTTGGKGEQYF
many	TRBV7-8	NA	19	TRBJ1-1	TGTGCCAGCAGCTATAGCCTCTGGGGAGGCGGGCGGATGAACACTGAAGCTTTCTTT	CASSYSLWGGGRMNTEAFF
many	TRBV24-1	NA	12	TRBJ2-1	TGTGCCACCAGTATGAGGGGAGATGAGCAGTTCTTC	CATSMRGDEQFF
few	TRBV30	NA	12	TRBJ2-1	TGTGCCTGGAGTGGGTCTAGCGATGAGCAGTTCTTC	CAWSGSSDEQFF
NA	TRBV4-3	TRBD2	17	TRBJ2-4	TGCGCCAGCAGCCAAGATAAGATAGCGGGAGCCAAAAACATTCAGTACTTC	CASSQDKIAGAKNIQYF
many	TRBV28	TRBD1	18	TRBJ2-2	TGTGCCAGCAGTTTCCCTAGGGCGACAGGGGCACACACCGGGGAGCTGTTTTTT	CASSFPRATGAHTGELFF
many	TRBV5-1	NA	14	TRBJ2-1	TGCGCCAGCAGCGGGGGGCCCACCTACAATGAGCAGTTCTTC	CASSGGPTYNEQFF
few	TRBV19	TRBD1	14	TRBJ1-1	TGTGCCAGTAAGCCCACAGGGGTGAACACTGAAGCTTTCTTT	CASKPTGVNTEAFF
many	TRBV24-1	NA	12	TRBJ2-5	TGTGCCACCAGTGATTACCAAGAGACCCAGTACTTC	CATSDYQETQYF
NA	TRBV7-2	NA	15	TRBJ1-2	TGTGCCAGCAGCTTAGGAGGGGGTTGGAATTATGGCTACACCTTC	CASSLGGGWNYGYTF
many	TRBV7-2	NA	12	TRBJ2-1	TGTGCCAGCAGCTTAACGAGAAGTGAGCAGTTCTTC	CASSLTRSEQFF
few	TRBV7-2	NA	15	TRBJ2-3	TGTGCCAGCAGCGAGGGTGCAGTTAGCACAGATACGCAGTATTTT	CASSEGAVSTDTQYF
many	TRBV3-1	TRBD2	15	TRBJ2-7	TGTGCCAGCAGCCAAGATAGTTCTAGCGGCTACGAGCAGTACTTC	CASSQDSSSGYEQYF
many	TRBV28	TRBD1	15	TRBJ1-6	TGTGCCAGCAGTTTACTAAGGGACAGGTCTTCACCCCTCCACTTT	CASSLLRDRSSPLHF
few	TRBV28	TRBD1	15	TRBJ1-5	TGTGCCAGCAGTCCCGGACAGGGGGTTAGGCAGCCCCAGCATTTT	CASSPGQGVRQPQHF
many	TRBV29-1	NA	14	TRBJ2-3	TGCAGCGTTCGTTATACTGTAGGAGCAGATACGCAGTATTTT	CSVRYTVGADTQYF
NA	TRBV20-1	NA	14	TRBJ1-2	TGCAGTGCTAGAGATGTGGCAGGCCTGTATGGCTACACCTTC	CSARDVAGLYGYTF
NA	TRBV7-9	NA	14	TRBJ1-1	TGTGCCACCAGCTTAGATCGGCGGAACACTGAAGCTTTCTTT	CATSLDRRNTEAFF
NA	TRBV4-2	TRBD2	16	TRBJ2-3	TGTGCCAGCAGCCAAGCCTCCGGGAGGGCCACAGATACGCAGTATTTT	CASSQASGRATDTQYF
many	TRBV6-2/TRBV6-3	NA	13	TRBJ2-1	TGTGCCAGCAGTTACCCGAGAGATGGGGAGCAGTTCTTC	CASSYPRDGEQFF
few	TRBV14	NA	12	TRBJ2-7	TGTGCCAGCAACTCGTGGGGCCACGAGCAGTACTTC	CASNSWGHEQYF
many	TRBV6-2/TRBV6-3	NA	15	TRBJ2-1	TGTGCCAGCAGTTACTACCGCGGAGGGGACAATGAGCAGTTCTTC	CASSYYRGGDNEQFF
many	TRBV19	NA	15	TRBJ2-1	TGTGCCAGTAGCCTCCTGATGGCGTTAGGAGGTGAGCAGTTCTTC	CASSLLMALGGEQFF
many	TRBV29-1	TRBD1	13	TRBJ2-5	TGCAGCGTTGAAAACAGGGGGAGGGAGACCCAGTACTTC	CSVENRGRETQYF
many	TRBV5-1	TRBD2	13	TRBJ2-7	TGCGCCAGTTCCGGGACTACCTCCTACGAGCAGTACTTC	CASSGTTSYEQYF
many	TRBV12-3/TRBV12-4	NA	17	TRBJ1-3	TGTGCCAGCAGGACGGCCGGGACGCCAGAACGTGGAAACACCATATATTTT	CASRTAGTPERGNTIYF
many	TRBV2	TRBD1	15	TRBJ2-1	TGTGCCAGCACCCGACCGGGACAGGGTGTCAATGAGCAGTTCTTC	CASTRPGQGVNEQFF
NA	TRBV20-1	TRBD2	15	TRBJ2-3	TGCAGTGCTAGTTTGGCTAGCGGGGGGGCAGATACGCAGTATTTT	CSASLASGGADTQYF
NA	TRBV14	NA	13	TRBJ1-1	TGTGCCAGCAGCCCACAGTGGGACGTTGAAGCTTTCTTT	CASSPQWDVEAFF
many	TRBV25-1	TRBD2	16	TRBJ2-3	TGTGCCAGCAGTGAATGGCTAGCGGGGGTCACAGATACGCAGTATTTT	CASSEWLAGVTDTQYF
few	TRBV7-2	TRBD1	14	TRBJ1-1	TGTGCCAGCAGCTTAGGACAGGGGCACACTGAAGCTTTCTTT	CASSLGQGHTEAFF
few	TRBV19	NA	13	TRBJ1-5	TGTGCCAGTAGTACTCCAGGGGTTCAGCCCCAGCATTTT	CASSTPGVQPQHF
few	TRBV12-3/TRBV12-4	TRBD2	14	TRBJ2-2	TGTGCCAGCAGCCCCCGGGGGGGGCGAAGGGAGCTGTTTTTT	CASSPRGGRRELFF
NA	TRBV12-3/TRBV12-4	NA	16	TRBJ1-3	TGTGCCAGCAGTTTCACCAAACGGGTCTCTGGAAACACCATATATTTT	CASSFTKRVSGNTIYF
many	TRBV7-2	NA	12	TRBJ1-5	TGTGCCAGCTCACGGGCAGGTCAGCCCCAGCATTTT	CASSRAGQPQHF
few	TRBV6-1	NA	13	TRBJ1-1	TGTGCCAGCAGTGTAAGGGAGTCCCTGAATGCTTTCTTT	CASSVRESLNAFF
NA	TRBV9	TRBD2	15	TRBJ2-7	TGTGCCAGCAGCGGACTAGCGGGGGGTCGCGACGAGCAGTACTTC	CASSGLAGGRDEQYF
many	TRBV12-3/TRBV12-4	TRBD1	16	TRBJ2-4	TGTGCCAGCTCGGGACAGGGGAGTATAGCCAAAAACATTCAGTACTTC	CASSGQGSIAKNIQYF
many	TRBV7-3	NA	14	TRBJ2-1	TGTGCCAGCAGCTTAATACTAGCCGACAATGAGCAGTTCTTC	CASSLILADNEQFF